The rows below give T cell receptor beta chains drawn from one sample of a study of T cells in Graves' hyperthyroidism and ophthalmopathy. TCRdb reprocessed the multiplex PCR reads via MiXCR and lists one record per CDR3 protein. The table records approximately 300,000 distinct CDR3 sequences, over 15% of them present only once. Sample: blood. The receptors come from a woman aged 55-69 years with Graves' ophthalmopathy. Each CDR3 is given with its conserved first and last residue. D genes are given only for firm matches. For some rows the clone size is stated as once, few or many, or as a class when expanded; others skip it.

d_call	v_call	clone_size	j_call	cdr3_nt	cdr3_aa
-	TRBV19	few	TRBJ1-3	TGTGCCAGTAGAAAGGATCCTGGAAACACCATATATTTT	CASRKDPGNTIYF
TRBD2	TRBV14	-	TRBJ2-1	TGTGCCAGCAGCCCCTCAAGCGGGAGAACGTGGGATGAGCAGTTCTTC	CASSPSSGRTWDEQFF
TRBD1	TRBV6-2/TRBV6-3	many	TRBJ1-1	TGTGCCAGCAGTTATTCAGGGGGGCGAGTCGAAGCTTTCTTT	CASSYSGGRVEAFF
-	TRBV6-1	-	TRBJ2-5	TGTGCCAGCAGTGAAAGCCGGGGTCAAGAGACCCAGTACTTC	CASSESRGQETQYF
TRBD1	TRBV4-1	many	TRBJ2-1	TGCGCCAGCAGCCGATCCGAAAGCAGGGGGCCCGGGAATGAGCAGTTCTTC	CASSRSESRGPGNEQFF
TRBD2	TRBV28	few	TRBJ2-1	TGTGCCAGCAGCCTATCGGGGGGTTCCTACAATGAGCAGCTCTTC	CASSLSGGSYNEQLF
TRBD1	TRBV6-2/TRBV6-3	few	TRBJ1-5	TGTGCCAGCAGCTCCTTTTGGACAGGAGCTTATAGCAATCAGCCCCAGCATTTT	CASSSFWTGAYSNQPQHF
-	TRBV28	-	TRBJ1-2	TGTGCCAGCAGTCAACAGGTCTATGGCTACACCTTC	CASSQQVYGYTF
-	TRBV2	few	TRBJ2-3	TGTGCCAGCAGATCGACAAGGGTACGCACAGATACGCAGTATTTT	CASRSTRVRTDTQYF
-	TRBV11-2	many	TRBJ1-2	TGTGCCAGCAGCTTACTAGGCAGCCCGAGAGGCTACACCTTC	CASSLLGSPRGYTF
-	TRBV7-2	many	TRBJ2-4	TGTGCCAGCAGCATCTTGGTTGGGGGGCTATCTTCCAAAAACATTCAGTACTTC	CASSILVGGLSSKNIQYF
-	TRBV6-1	many	TRBJ2-7	TGTGCCAGCAGTAACGGACAGAACTACGAGCAGTACTTC	CASSNGQNYEQYF
-	TRBV5-5	many	TRBJ1-5	TGTGCCAGCACCTTCACAAGTGGCGATCAGCCCCAGCATTTT	CASTFTSGDQPQHF
-	TRBV19	few	TRBJ2-3	TGTGCCAGTAGCCCTACCACCACAGATACGCAGTATTTT	CASSPTTTDTQYF
TRBD2	TRBV20-1	many	TRBJ2-1	TGCAGTGCGACCCGGGGGGTCGGATACAATGAGCAGTTCTTC	CSATRGVGYNEQFF
-	TRBV6-1	many	TRBJ1-4	TGTGCCAGCAGTGTTTGGGGGGGCAGGGAAAAACTGTTTTTT	CASSVWGGREKLFF
-	TRBV28	few	TRBJ1-4	TGTGCCAGCAGTCCAGGGACTTCACTTGAAAAACTGTTTTTT	CASSPGTSLEKLFF
-	TRBV5-1	many	TRBJ1-2	TGCGCCAGCAGCTTGGACGGGAAGGAGGTCGGTGGCTACACCTTC	CASSLDGKEVGGYTF
TRBD2	TRBV20-1	many	TRBJ2-7	TGCAGTGCTAGGGCGGGACTAGCCTCGCCGTACTTC	CSARAGLASPYF